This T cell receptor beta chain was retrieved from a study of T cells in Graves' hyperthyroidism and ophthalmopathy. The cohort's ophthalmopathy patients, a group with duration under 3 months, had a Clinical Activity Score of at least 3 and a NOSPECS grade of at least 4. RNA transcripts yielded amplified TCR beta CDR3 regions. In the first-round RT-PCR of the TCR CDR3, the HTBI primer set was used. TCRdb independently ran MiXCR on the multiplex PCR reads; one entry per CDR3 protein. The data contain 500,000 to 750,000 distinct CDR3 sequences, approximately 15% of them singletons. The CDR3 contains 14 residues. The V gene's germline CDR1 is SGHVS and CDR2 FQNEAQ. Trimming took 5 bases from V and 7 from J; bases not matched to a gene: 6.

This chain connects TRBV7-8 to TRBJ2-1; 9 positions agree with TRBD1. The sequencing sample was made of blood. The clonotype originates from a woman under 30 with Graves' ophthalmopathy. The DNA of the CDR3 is TGTGCCAGCAGCCCTGGGACAGGGAAGAATGAGCAGTTCTTC. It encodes CASSPGTGKNEQFF.